The 24 T cell receptor beta chains in this list originate from one sample, sequenced in a study of metastatic and nonmetastatic thyroid tumors. Patients were all untreated before their thyroid surgery. MiXCR was used by TCRdb to re-call the PCR reads. This sample yields approximately 41,000 clones, of which 28% are seen a single time; around 9.6% belongs to the top ten. Material for sequencing was blood. The receptor set was obtained from a male donor with papillary thyroid cancer or a benign thyroid nodule (not recorded which). Some clones in this sample may be carry-over from other donors' samples.

The chain recombines TRBV4-1 with TRBJ2-1; D gene uncertain. Germline V gene lookup returns CDR1 MGHRA and CDR2 YSYEKL. This CDR3 is built from 11 residues. CDR3 region: CDCGTYNEQFF. CDR3 sequence (DNA): TGCGACTGCGGCACCTACAATGAGCAGTTCTTC.

This clone was counted at least ten times. In the same sample, other DNA sequences code for this CDR3. The J gene is TRBJ2-3, the V gene TRBV29-1; no clear D. Germline V gives CDR1 SQVTM, CDR2 ANQGSEA. The CDR3 extends over 12 amino acids. V was clipped by 7 bases and J by 6 bases, with 14 bases between them. CDR3 DNA: TGCAGCGAGGAACTACATGGCGATACGCAGTATTTT. This codes for CSEELHGDTQYF.

The chain couples TRBV20-1 to TRBJ2-7; TRBD2 matches 7 bases. Trimming took 6 bases from V and 4 from J; bases not matched to a gene: 3. CDR1 is DFQATT and CDR2 is SNEGSKA in the germline V gene (reference sequence). The CDR3 runs to 11 residues. DNA for the CDR3: TGCAGTGCGAGGGGAGGGTACGAGCAGTACTTC. This sequence encodes CSARGGYEQYF.

The genes are TRBV6-5 and TRBJ2-1, with 9 nucleotides matching TRBD2. V lost 8 bases to trimming and J lost 4 bases; unmatched junction nucleotides: 15. Germline V gene lookup returns CDR1 MNHEY and CDR2 SVGAGI. This CDR3 contains 17 residues. This CDR3 reads CASRRSSSGNLYNEQFF. CDR3 nucleotides: TGTGCCAGCCGGAGGTCGTCTAGCGGGAATCTATACAATGAGCAGTTCTTC.

This clone was observed many times. V gene TRBV7-2 combines with J gene TRBJ2-7; TRBD2 agrees at 9 bases. This CDR3 is 14 amino acids long. Germline V gene lookup returns CDR1 SGHTA and CDR2 FQGNSA. J was trimmed by 6 bases and V by 1 base; bases with no gene match: 4. In DNA form, the CDR3 reads TGTGCCAGCAGCTTAGGGGTAGCGGGGGCCGAGCAGTACTTC. Its translation: CASSLGVAGAEQYF.

The rearrangement uses TRBV3-1 and TRBJ1-5; weak D call: TRBD1 (5 bases). This CDR3 is 13 amino acids long. With 4 bases removed from V and 7 bases from J, the gap between germline ends came to 11 bases. Per the germline V gene, CDR1 is LGHDT and CDR2 is YNNKEL (reference sequence). For the CDR3, the DNA is TGTGCCAGCAGCCCCCAGGGTGAGCAGCCCCAGCATTTT. This translates into CASSPQGEQPQHF. The full variable domain, rest sourced from reference TRBV3-1 and TRBJ1-5, is DTAVSQTPKYLVTQMGNDKSIKCEQNLGHDTMYWYKQDSKKFLKIMFSYNNKELIINETVPNRFSPKSPDKAHLNLHINSLELGDSAVYFCASSPQGEQPQHFGDGTRLSIL.

This clone has at least ten counts. The sample holds other DNA sequences that translate to the same CDR3. This chain links TRBV6-4 with TRBJ2-3; 9 bases are shared with TRBD2. Germline CDR1 reads MRHNA; CDR2 reads SNTAGT. CDR3 length: 14 residues. The ends lost 5 bases at V and 2 bases at J; junction bases unmatched: 2. The CDR3 DNA follows: TGTGCCAGCAGTCCGGGACTAGCCACAGATACGCAGTATTTT. It codes for CASSPGLATDTQYF.

The chain employs TRBV18 and TRBJ1-2; D not resolved. V lost 3 bases to trimming and J lost 1 base, with 9 bases between them. The V gene's germline CDR1 is KGHSH and CDR2 LQKENI. The CDR3 spans 14 residues. CDR3 coding DNA: TGTGCCAGCTCACCGACGGCCGTTAACTATGGCTACACCTTC. This codes for CASSPTAVNYGYTF.

This clone has ten or more counts. The chain joins TRBV7-9 to TRBJ1-1, with 7 bases aligning to TRBD1. V shed 5 bases, J shed 11 bases, and the junction held 11 bases outside the gene matches. CDR1 is SEHNR and CDR2 is FQNEAQ in the germline V gene (reference sequence). The CDR3 extends over 13 amino acids. CDR3 protein: CASSLGTAPRAFF. As DNA, the CDR3 is TGTGCCAGCAGCCTGGGGACAGCGCCGAGGGCTTTCTTT.

Concerning this clone: The junction differs from germline at one of its ends, possibly a read error. This chain links TRBV9 with TRBJ2-2; TRBD1 agrees at 10 bases. This CDR3 region has 16 residues. Germline V gene sequence: CDR1 SGDLS, CDR2 YYNGEE. The CDR3 DNA reads TGCGCCAGCAGCGTAGGAGGGACAGGGGCCACCCGTGAGCTGTTTTTT. Translated, it gives CASSVGGTGATRELFF.

The rearrangement uses TRBV28 and TRBJ2-7; D not resolved. CDR1 is MDHEN, CDR2 SYDVKM, per germline. This CDR3 has 13 residues. With 4 bases removed from V and 3 bases from J, the gap between germline ends came to 10 bases. The CDR3 is CASSSLRFYEQYF. The CDR3 DNA reads TGTGCCAGCAGTTCTCTTAGGTTCTACGAGCAGTACTTC.

This clone was detected ten times or more. The chain is built from TRBV4-1 and TRBJ2-5, with 10 bases that match TRBD2. Germline trimming cut 3 bases from V and 5 bases from J; bases unmatched to any gene: 9. Germline V gives CDR1 MGHRA, CDR2 YSYEKL. The CDR3 consists of 16 residues. CDR3 residues: CASSHQTGTSDETQYF. The CDR3 DNA reads TGCGCCAGCAGCCATCAAACCGGGACTAGCGATGAGACCCAGTACTTC.

This clone was observed at least ten times. V gene TRBV5-1 combines with J gene TRBJ2-3; a weak D match, TRBD1 (5 bases). Germline CDR1 is SGHRS and CDR2 is YFSETQ. The CDR3 extends over 16 amino acids. The V gene lost 0 bases and the J gene lost 1 base, with 12 bases spanning the gap. The CDR3 region is CASSLARDSGTDTQYF. The CDR3 region has the DNA TGCGCCAGCAGCTTGGCCCGCGACAGCGGCACAGATACGCAGTATTTT.

This clone was counted ten times or more. The chain links TRBV5-1 to TRBJ2-3, with 9 nucleotides matching TRBD1. The junction had 8 bases not matched to a gene; V was cut back by 5 bases and J by 4 bases. From germline, CDR1 is SGHRS and CDR2 YFSETQ. This CDR3 is 15 amino acids long. CDR3 nucleotide sequence: TGCGCCAGCAGAGACCAGACAGGGGGGTCAGATACGCAGTATTTT. This codes for CASRDQTGGSDTQYF.

This chain connects TRBV24-1 to TRBJ2-1; D tentatively reads TRBD1 or TRBD2 (5 bases each). Germline V gene data show CDR1 as KGHDR and CDR2 as SFDVKD. The V end lost 4 bases, the J end lost 6 bases, and 12 bases lay between the germline ends. The CDR3 consists of 14 residues. The CDR3 DNA sequence: TGTGCCACCAGTGACCCGAGGGACCTCAATGAGCAGTTCTTC. The encoded protein is CATSDPRDLNEQFF.

This clone occurred many times. The chain joins TRBV5-5 to TRBJ2-7, with D tentatively TRBD2 (6 bases). This CDR3 comprises 14 residues. With 3 bases removed from V and 4 bases from J, the gap between germline ends came to 14 bases. CDR1 and CDR2 (germline): SGHKS, YYEKEE (reference sequence). This chain's CDR3 is CASSSIGGRYEQYF. Written as DNA, the CDR3 is TGTGCCAGCAGCTCTATCGGGGGAAGGTACGAGCAGTACTTC. The full variable domain, with the rest looked up from reference TRBV5-5 and TRBJ2-7, is DAGVTQSPTHLIKTRGQQVTLRCSPISGHKSVSWYQQVLGQGPQFIFQYYEKEERGRGNFPDRFSARQFPNYSSELNVNALLLGDSALYLCASSSIGGRYEQYFGPGTRLTVT.

J is TRBJ1-3 and V is TRBV7-6; TRBD1 agrees at 9 bases. Germline trimming cut 2 bases from V and 0 bases from J; bases unmatched to any gene: 8. The CDR3 is made up of 18 amino acids. Per germline, CDR1 SGHVS and CDR2 FNYEAQ. Here the CDR3 reads CASSLSPGTGYSGNTIYF. The CDR3 coding sequence is TGTGCCAGCAGCTTATCGCCCGGGACAGGGTACTCTGGAAACACCATATATTTT.

The V gene is TRBV4-2, the J gene TRBJ1-2, with D hard to call. V was trimmed by 0 bases and J by 4 bases, leaving 15 bases between them. Germline-derived CDR1 and CDR2 are LGHNA and YNFKEQ. The CDR3 spans 16 residues. CDR3 DNA: TGTGCCAGCAGCCAAGATCCGGCGGTTCGTAGCTATGGCTACACCTTC. Residues: CASSQDPAVRSYGYTF.

In its sample, this clone was seen many times. The chain carries TRBV4-1 and TRBJ1-4; D uncertain. V was pared by 3 bases and J by 8 bases, with 10 bases between. The V gene's germline CDR1 is MGHRA and CDR2 YSYEKL. The CDR3 is 13 amino acids. The chain's CDR3 is CASSQWGGEKLFF. The CDR3 bases are TGCGCCAGCAGCCAGTGGGGAGGGGAAAAACTGTTTTTT.

This clone was seen a single time. The CDR3 nucleotides read TGTGCCAGCTCACTACGACAGGGGGCGGTACTAGCGGGAGCCAACGAGCAGTACTTC. Translated, it gives CASSLRQGAVLAGANEQYF. The chain uses TRBV18 and TRBJ2-7; D may be TRBD2 (11 bases). Trimming took off 4 bases at V and 5 bases at J, with 30 bases between the two ends. CDR1 and CDR2 from the germline V gene are KGHSH and LQKENI. The CDR3 length is 19 residues.

This clone occurred many times. The chain links TRBV6-1 to TRBJ2-3; tentatively, D is TRBD1 (6 bases). Trimming left V 6 bases short and J 7 bases short, with 17 bases between. The CDR3 covers 14 residues. Germline CDR1 MNHNS, CDR2 SASEGT. This CDR3 is CASSQDYRANTQYF. In nucleotides, the CDR3 is TGTGCCAGCAGCCAGGATTACAGGGCAAATACGCAGTATTTT.

This clone occurred a few times. A much bigger clone sits one base away, suggesting this may be a read error. The chain carries TRBV12-3 or TRBV12-4 and TRBJ2-5, with 9 bases matching TRBD2. The CDR3 sequence is 14 residues long. The CDR3 protein is CASSLGLAQGTQYF. Written as DNA, the CDR3 is TGTGCCAGCAGTTTGGGACTAGCCCAAGGGACCCAGTACTTC.

In this sample, this clone turned up a few times. The CDR3 DNA reads TGTGCCAGCAGTTACGCCCTGGCTGACAGGGGGTCCAACGTCCTGACTTTC. This gives the protein CASSYALADRGSNVLTF. J is TRBJ2-6 and V is TRBV6-5; 9 bases agree with TRBD1. CDR3 length: 17 residues. The junction had 10 bases not matched to a gene; V was cut back by 2 bases and J by 8 bases. Germline V gives CDR1 MNHEY, CDR2 SVGAGI.

Many counts were recorded for this clone. The V gene is TRBV9, the J gene TRBJ2-2; TRBD1 agrees at 7 bases. This CDR3 is 16 amino acids long. The junction had 8 bases not matched to a gene; V was cut back by 4 bases and J by 2 bases. Per the germline V gene, CDR1 is SGDLS and CDR2 is YYNGEE. The DNA for the CDR3 is TGTGCCAGCAGCCAAACAGGGGAGCCCAACACCGGGGAGCTGTTTTTT. It translates to CASSQTGEPNTGELFF.